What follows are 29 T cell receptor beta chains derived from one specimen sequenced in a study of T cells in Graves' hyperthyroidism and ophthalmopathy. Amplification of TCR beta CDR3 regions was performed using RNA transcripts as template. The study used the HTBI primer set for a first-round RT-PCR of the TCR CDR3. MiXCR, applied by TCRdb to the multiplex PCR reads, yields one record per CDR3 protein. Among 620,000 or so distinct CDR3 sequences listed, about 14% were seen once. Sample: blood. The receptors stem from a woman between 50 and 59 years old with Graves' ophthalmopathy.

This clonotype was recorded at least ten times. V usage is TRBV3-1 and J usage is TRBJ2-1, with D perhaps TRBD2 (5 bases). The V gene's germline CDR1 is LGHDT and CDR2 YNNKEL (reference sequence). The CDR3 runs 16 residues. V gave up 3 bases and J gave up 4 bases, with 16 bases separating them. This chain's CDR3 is CASSHLPGESYNEQFF. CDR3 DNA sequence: TGTGCCAGCAGCCATTTGCCCGGGGAATCATACAATGAGCAGTTCTTC.

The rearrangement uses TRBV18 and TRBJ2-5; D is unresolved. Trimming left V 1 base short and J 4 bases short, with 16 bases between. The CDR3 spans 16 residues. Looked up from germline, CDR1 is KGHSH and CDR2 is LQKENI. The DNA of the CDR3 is TGTGCCAGCTCACCACAGGTCCCGGATACGACAGAGACCCAGTACTTC. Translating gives CASSPQVPDTTETQYF.

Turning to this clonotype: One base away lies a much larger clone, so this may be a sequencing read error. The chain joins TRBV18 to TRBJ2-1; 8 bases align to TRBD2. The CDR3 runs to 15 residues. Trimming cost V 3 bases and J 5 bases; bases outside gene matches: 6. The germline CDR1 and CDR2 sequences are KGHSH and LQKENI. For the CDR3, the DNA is TGTGCCAGCTCACCTGGCGGGAGGACCCACAATGAGCAGTTCTTC. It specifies CASSPGGRTHNEQFF.

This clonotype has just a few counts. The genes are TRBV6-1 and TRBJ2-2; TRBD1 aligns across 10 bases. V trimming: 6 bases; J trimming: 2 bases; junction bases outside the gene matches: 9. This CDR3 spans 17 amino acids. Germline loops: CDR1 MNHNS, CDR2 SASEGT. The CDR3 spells CASRALGTGANTGELFF. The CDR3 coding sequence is TGTGCCAGCAGGGCCCTCGGGACAGGGGCTAACACCGGGGAGCTGTTTTTT.

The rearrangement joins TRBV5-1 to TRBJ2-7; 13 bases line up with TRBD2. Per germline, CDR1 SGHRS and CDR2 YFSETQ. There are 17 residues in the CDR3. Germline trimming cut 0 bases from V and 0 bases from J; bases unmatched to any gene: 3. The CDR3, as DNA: TGCGCCAGCAGCTTGGGGGGGACTAGCGGGACCTCCTACGAGCAGTACTTC. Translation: CASSLGGTSGTSYEQYF.

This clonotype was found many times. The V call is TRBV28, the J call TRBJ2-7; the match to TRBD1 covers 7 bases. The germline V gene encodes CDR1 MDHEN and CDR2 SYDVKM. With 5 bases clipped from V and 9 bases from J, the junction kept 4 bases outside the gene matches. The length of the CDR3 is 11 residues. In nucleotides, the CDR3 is TGTGCCAGCAGTATGGGACAGAGGCAGTACTTC. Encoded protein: CASSMGQRQYF.

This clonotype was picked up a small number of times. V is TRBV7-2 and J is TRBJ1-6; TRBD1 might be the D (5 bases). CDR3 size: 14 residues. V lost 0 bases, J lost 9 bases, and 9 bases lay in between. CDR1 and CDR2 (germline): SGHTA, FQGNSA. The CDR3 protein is CASSLASRVSPLHF. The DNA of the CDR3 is TGTGCCAGCAGCTTAGCAAGCAGGGTTTCACCCCTCCACTTT.

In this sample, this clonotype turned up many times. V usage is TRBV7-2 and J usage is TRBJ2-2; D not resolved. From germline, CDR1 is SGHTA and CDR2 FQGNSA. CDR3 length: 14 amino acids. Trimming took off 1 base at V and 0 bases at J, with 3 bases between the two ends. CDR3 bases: TGTGCCAGCAGCTTAGTGTCGAACACCGGGGAGCTGTTTTTT. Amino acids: CASSLVSNTGELFF.

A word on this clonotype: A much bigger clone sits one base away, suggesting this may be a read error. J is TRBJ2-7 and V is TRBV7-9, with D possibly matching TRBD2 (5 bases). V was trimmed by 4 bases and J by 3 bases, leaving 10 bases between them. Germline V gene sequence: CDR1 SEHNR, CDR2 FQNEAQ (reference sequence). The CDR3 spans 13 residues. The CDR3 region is CASSSADYYEQYF. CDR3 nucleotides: TGTGCCAGCAGCTCCGCAGACTACTACGAGCAGTACTTC.

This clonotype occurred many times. The CDR3 loop reads CASSRRVAGEYNEQFF. CDR3 sequence (DNA): TGTGCCAGCTCCAGGCGAGTAGCGGGAGAGTACAATGAGCAGTTCTTC. This chain links TRBV2 with TRBJ2-1; 9 bases match TRBD2. This CDR3 contains 16 residues. Looked up from germline, CDR1 is SNHLY and CDR2 is FYNNEI. V shed 8 bases and J 4 bases; nucleotides not matched to a gene: 12. Based on the CDR3 plus reference TRBV2 and TRBJ2-1, the full variable domain is EPEVTQTPSHQVTQMGQEVILRCVPISNHLYFYWYRQILGQKVEFLVSFYNNEISEKSEIFDDQFSVERPDGSNFTLKIRSTKLEDSAMYFCASSRRVAGEYNEQFFGPGTRLTVL.

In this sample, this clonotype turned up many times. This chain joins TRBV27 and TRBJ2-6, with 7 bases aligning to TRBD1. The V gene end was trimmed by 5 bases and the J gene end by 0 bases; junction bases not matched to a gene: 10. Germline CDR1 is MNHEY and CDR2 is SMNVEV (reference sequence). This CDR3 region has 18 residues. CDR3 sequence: CASSPYNRGRSGANVLTF. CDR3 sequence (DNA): TGTGCCAGCAGTCCGTACAACAGGGGTCGCTCTGGGGCCAACGTCCTGACTTTC.

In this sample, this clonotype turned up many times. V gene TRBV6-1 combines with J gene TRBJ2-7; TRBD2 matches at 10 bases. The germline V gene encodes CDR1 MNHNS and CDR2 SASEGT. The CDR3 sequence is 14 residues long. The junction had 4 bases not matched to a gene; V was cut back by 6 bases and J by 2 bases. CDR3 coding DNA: TGTGCCAGCAGGCCCGGGACTAGCGCCTACGAGCAGTACTTC. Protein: CASRPGTSAYEQYF.

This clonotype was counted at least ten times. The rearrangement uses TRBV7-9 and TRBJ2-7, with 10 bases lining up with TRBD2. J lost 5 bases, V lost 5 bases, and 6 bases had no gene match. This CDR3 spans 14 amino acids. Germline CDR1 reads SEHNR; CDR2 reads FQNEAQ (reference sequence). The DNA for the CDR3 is TGTGCCAGCAGCGGGGCCGGGACTAGCGACGAGCAGTACTTC. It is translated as CASSGAGTSDEQYF. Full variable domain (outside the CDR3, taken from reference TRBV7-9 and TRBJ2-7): DTGVSQNPRHKITKRGQNVTFRCDPISEHNRLYWYRQTLGQGPEFLTYFQNEAQLEKSRLLSDRFSAERPKGSFSTLEIQRTEQGDSAMYLCASSGAGTSDEQYFGPGTRLTVT.

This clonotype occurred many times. The CDR3 reads CAISDSGTGANVLTF. For the CDR3, the DNA is TGTGCCATCAGCGACTCTGGCACTGGGGCCAACGTCCTGACTTTC. The chain combines TRBV10-3 with TRBJ2-6; D unclear. This CDR3 has 15 amino acids. CDR1 and CDR2 from the germline V gene are ENHRY and SYGVKD. Deletions cut 6 bases from V and 2 bases from J, with 11 bases between.

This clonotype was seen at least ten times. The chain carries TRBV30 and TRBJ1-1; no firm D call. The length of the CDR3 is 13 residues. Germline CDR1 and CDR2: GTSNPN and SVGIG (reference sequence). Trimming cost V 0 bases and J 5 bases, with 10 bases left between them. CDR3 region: CAWSVSGRTEAFF. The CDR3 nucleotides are TGTGCCTGGAGTGTAAGTGGGAGGACTGAAGCTTTCTTT.

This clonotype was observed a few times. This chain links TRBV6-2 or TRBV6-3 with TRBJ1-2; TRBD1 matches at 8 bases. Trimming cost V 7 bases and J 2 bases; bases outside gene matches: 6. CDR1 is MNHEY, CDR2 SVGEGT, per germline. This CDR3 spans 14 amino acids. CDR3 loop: CASTPDRVNYGYTF. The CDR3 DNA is TGTGCCAGCACGCCGGACAGGGTGAACTATGGCTACACCTTC.

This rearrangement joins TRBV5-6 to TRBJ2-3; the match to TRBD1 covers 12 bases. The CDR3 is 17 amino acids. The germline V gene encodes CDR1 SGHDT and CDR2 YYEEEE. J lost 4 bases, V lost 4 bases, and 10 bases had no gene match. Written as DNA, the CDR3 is TGTGCCAGCAGCCTTACCGGGACAGGGGGCACCGCAGATACGCAGTATTTT. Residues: CASSLTGTGGTADTQYF.

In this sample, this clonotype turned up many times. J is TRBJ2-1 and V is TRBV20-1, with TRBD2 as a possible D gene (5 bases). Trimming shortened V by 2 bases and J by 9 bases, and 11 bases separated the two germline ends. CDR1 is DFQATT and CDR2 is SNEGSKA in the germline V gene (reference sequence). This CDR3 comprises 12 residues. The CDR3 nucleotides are TGCAGTGCTAGAAGATTAGGGAGTGAGCAGTTCTTC. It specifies CSARRLGSEQFF.

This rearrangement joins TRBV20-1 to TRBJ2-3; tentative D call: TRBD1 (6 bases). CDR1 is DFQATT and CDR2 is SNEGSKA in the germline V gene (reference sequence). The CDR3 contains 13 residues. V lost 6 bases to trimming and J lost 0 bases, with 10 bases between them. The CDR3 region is CSAGHHSTDTQYF. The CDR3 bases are TGCAGTGCGGGACACCACAGCACAGATACGCAGTATTTT.

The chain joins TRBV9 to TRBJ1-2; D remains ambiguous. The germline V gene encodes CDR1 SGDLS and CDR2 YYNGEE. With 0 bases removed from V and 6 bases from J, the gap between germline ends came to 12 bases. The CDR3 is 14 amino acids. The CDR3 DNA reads TGTGCCAGCAGCGTAGAGGGCGGTGAGAATGGCTACACCTTC. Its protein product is CASSVEGGENGYTF.

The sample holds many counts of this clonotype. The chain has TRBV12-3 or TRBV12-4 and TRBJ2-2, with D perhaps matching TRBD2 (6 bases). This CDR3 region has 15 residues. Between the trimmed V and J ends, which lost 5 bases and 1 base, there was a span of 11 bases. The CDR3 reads CASSRLVGNTGELFF. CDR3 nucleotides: TGTGCCAGCAGTCGACTAGTCGGGAACACCGGGGAGCTGTTTTTT.

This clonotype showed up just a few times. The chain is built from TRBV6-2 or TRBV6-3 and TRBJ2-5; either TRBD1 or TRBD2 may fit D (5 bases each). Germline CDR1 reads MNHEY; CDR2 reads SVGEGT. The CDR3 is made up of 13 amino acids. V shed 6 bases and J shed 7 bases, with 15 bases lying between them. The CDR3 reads CASSWGPSGTQYF. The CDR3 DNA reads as TGTGCCAGCAGCTGGGGACCCTCAGGGACCCAGTACTTC.

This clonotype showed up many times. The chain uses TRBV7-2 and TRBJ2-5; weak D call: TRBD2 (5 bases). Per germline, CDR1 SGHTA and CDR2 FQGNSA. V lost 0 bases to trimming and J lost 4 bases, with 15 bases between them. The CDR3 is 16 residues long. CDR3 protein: CASSLAPPGGGETQYF. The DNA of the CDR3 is TGTGCCAGCAGCTTAGCGCCGCCTGGAGGTGGAGAGACCCAGTACTTC.

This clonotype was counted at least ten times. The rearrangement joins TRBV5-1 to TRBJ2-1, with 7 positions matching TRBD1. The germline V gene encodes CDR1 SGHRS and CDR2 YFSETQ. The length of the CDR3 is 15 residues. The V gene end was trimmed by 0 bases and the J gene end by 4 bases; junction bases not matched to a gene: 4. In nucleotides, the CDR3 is TGCGCCAGCAGCTTGGCTGGGACAGAGTACAATGAGCAGTTCTTC. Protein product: CASSLAGTEYNEQFF. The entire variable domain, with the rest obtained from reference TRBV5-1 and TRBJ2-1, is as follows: KAGVTQTPRYLIKTRGQQVTLSCSPISGHRSVSWYQQTPGQGLQFLFEYFSETQRNKGNFPGRFSGRQFSNSRSEMNVSTLELGDSALYLCASSLAGTEYNEQFFGPGTRLTVL.

CDR3 nucleotide sequence: TGTGCCAGTAGTATTGTGACAGGGACGTACAATGAGCAGTTCTTC. Amino acids: CASSIVTGTYNEQFF. J is TRBJ2-1 and V is TRBV19; 7 nucleotides line up with TRBD1. Trimming removed 3 bases from V and 4 bases from J; junction bases left unmatched: 6. The germline V gene encodes CDR1 LNHDA and CDR2 SQIVND (reference sequence). The CDR3 has 15 residues.

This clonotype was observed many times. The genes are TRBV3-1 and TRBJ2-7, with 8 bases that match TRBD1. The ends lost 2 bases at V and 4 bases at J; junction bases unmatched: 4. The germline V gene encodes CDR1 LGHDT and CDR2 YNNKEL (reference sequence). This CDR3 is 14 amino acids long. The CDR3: CASSQTGTGYEQYF. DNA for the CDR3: TGTGCCAGCAGCCAAACCGGGACAGGTTACGAGCAGTACTTC.

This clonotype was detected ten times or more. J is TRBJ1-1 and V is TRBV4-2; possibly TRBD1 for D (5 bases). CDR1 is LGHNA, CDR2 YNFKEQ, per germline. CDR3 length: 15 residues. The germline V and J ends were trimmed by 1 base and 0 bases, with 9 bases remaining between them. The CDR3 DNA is TGTGCCAGCAGCCAAGTGAGGGGCATGAACACTGAAGCTTTCTTT. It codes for CASSQVRGMNTEAFF.

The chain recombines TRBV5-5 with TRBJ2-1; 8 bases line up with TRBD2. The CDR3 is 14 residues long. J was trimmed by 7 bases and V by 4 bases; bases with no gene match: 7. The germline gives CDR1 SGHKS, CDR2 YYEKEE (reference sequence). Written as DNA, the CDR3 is TGTGCCAGCAGCCACGGGGGGGGATGGAATGAGCAGTTCTTC. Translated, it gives CASSHGGGWNEQFF.

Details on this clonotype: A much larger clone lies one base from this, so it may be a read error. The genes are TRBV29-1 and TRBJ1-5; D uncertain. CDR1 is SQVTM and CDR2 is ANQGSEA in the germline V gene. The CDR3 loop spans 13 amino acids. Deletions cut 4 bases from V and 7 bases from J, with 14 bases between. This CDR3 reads CSVGGPEGQPQHF. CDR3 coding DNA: TGCAGCGTTGGAGGACCGGAAGGACAGCCCCAGCATTTT.